These T cell receptor beta chains were read from a single sample in a study of blood T cell repertoires in COVID-19. Generated by immunoSEQ multiplex PCR, the TCRdb table keeps only in-frame clones and is missing some. The profile shows 150,000 to 200,000 clones, 82% of them singletons. Source material: peripheral blood. These receptors were collected from a woman between 55 and 75 years old with COVID-19, enrolled during active disease. Both conserved end residues are part of each CDR3. Each record gives: clone size, CDR3 length, V gene, J gene, D gene, CDR3 DNA, CDR3 protein. D genes are given only for firm matches. Not every row has a clone size; where given, it reads once, few, many or a size class.

clone_size: once; cdr3_length: 14; v_call: TRBV5-4; j_call: TRBJ2-5; d_call: TRBD2; cdr3_nt: TGTGCCAGCAGCTTTTCGACTAGCATGCAGACCCAGTACTTC; cdr3_aa: CASSFSTSMQTQYF
clone_size: -; cdr3_length: 11; v_call: TRBV25-1; j_call: TRBJ2-5; d_call: -; cdr3_nt: TGTGCCAGCAGTGAGGGGCTGACCCAGTACTTC; cdr3_aa: CASSEGLTQYF
clone_size: -; cdr3_length: 15; v_call: TRBV24-1; j_call: TRBJ2-2; d_call: -; cdr3_nt: TGTGCCACCAGTGATCAACCTGGGGGGACCGGGGAGCTGTTTTTT; cdr3_aa: CATSDQPGGTGELFF
clone_size: -; cdr3_length: 13; v_call: TRBV5-6; j_call: TRBJ1-4; d_call: -; cdr3_nt: TGTGCCAGCAGCTTGATCTCCGTGGAAAAACTGTTTTTT; cdr3_aa: CASSLISVEKLFF
clone_size: -; cdr3_length: 15; v_call: TRBV7-6; j_call: TRBJ1-3; d_call: -; cdr3_nt: TGTGCCAGCAGCTTAGGCCCGGGTGCTGGAAACACCATATATTTT; cdr3_aa: CASSLGPGAGNTIYF
clone_size: -; cdr3_length: 14; v_call: TRBV5-4; j_call: TRBJ2-5; d_call: TRBD1; cdr3_nt: TGTGCCAGCAGCTCGACAGGGGGCTTCGAGACCCAGTACTTC; cdr3_aa: CASSSTGGFETQYF
clone_size: -; cdr3_length: 16; v_call: TRBV4-2; j_call: TRBJ2-1; d_call: -; cdr3_nt: TGTGCCAGCAGCCAAGATCCGGGACTCACCTACAATGAGCAGTTCTTC; cdr3_aa: CASSQDPGLTYNEQFF
clone_size: -; cdr3_length: 16; v_call: TRBV7-2; j_call: TRBJ2-1; d_call: TRBD2; cdr3_nt: TGTGCCAGCAGCTTAGTTAGTCTAGCGGGGTCCAATGAGCAGTTCTTC; cdr3_aa: CASSLVSLAGSNEQFF
clone_size: -; cdr3_length: 15; v_call: TRBV6-5; j_call: TRBJ1-6; d_call: TRBD1; cdr3_nt: TGTGCCAGCAGTTCCGGACAGGGCAATCATTCACCCCTCCACTTT; cdr3_aa: CASSSGQGNHSPLHF
clone_size: -; cdr3_length: 17; v_call: TRBV6-1; j_call: TRBJ2-3; d_call: -; cdr3_nt: TGTGCCAGCAGTGAAGACCCGGGTCGGGGGAGCACAGATACGCAGTATTTT; cdr3_aa: CASSEDPGRGSTDTQYF
clone_size: once; cdr3_length: 14; v_call: TRBV25-1; j_call: TRBJ2-2; d_call: TRBD1; cdr3_nt: TGTGCCAGCAGTGGCGCAGGGGGCACCGGGGAGCTGTTTTTT; cdr3_aa: CASSGAGGTGELFF
clone_size: few; cdr3_length: 15; v_call: TRBV9; j_call: TRBJ1-5; d_call: -; cdr3_nt: TGTGCCAGCAGCGTAGGCAGTCATAGCAATCAGCCCCAGCATTTT; cdr3_aa: CASSVGSHSNQPQHF
clone_size: -; cdr3_length: 15; v_call: TRBV4-3; j_call: TRBJ2-3; d_call: TRBD2; cdr3_nt: TGCGCCAGCAGCGTCCGACTAGCGGGCACAGATACGCAGTATTTT; cdr3_aa: CASSVRLAGTDTQYF
clone_size: few; cdr3_length: 17; v_call: TRBV29-1; j_call: TRBJ2-2; d_call: TRBD2; cdr3_nt: TGCAGCGTCCGGGGGACTAGCGGGAGAGCGAACACCGGGGAGCTGTTTTTT; cdr3_aa: CSVRGTSGRANTGELFF
clone_size: -; cdr3_length: 12; v_call: TRBV19; j_call: TRBJ2-7; d_call: -; cdr3_nt: TGTGCCAGTATGAGTCATTCCTACGAGCAGTACTTC; cdr3_aa: CASMSHSYEQYF
clone_size: -; cdr3_length: 13; v_call: TRBV7-9; j_call: TRBJ2-1; d_call: -; cdr3_nt: TGTGCCAGCAGCTTAGGAATGATTCAGGAGCAGTTCTTC; cdr3_aa: CASSLGMIQEQFF
clone_size: -; cdr3_length: 21; v_call: TRBV3-1/TRBV3-2; j_call: TRBJ2-2; d_call: TRBD2; cdr3_nt: TGTGCCAGCAGCCAAGGGGCCCGGGGACTAGCGGGGGGGCCTATGGCCGGGGAGCTGTTTTTT; cdr3_aa: CASSQGARGLAGGPMAGELFF
clone_size: -; cdr3_length: 14; v_call: TRBV11-2; j_call: TRBJ2-4; d_call: -; cdr3_nt: TGTGCCAGCAGCTCAGAGCTTAGTGCAACCATTCAGTACTTC; cdr3_aa: CASSSELSATIQYF
clone_size: -; cdr3_length: 12; v_call: TRBV12-5; j_call: TRBJ2-2; d_call: -; cdr3_nt: TGTGCTAGCCGAGGGGGAACCGGGGAGCTGTTTTTT; cdr3_aa: CASRGGTGELFF
clone_size: -; cdr3_length: 16; v_call: TRBV28; j_call: TRBJ2-1; d_call: -; cdr3_nt: TGTGCCAGCAGTTCCCTATCGGGGAGCTCCTACAATGAGCAGTTCTTC; cdr3_aa: CASSSLSGSSYNEQFF
clone_size: -; cdr3_length: 14; v_call: TRBV3-1/TRBV3-2; j_call: TRBJ1-1; d_call: TRBD1; cdr3_nt: TGTGCCAGCAGTCGAGGGGGCATGAACACTGAAGCTTTCTTT; cdr3_aa: CASSRGGMNTEAFF
clone_size: once; cdr3_length: 13; v_call: TRBV19; j_call: TRBJ1-1; d_call: -; cdr3_nt: TGTGCCAGTAGTCCCCGCGGATACACTGAAGCTTTCTTT; cdr3_aa: CASSPRGYTEAFF
clone_size: once; cdr3_length: 14; v_call: TRBV6-5; j_call: TRBJ1-1; d_call: -; cdr3_nt: TGTGCCAGCAGTTACCGCGGCGGGGGCACTGAAGCTTTCTTT; cdr3_aa: CASSYRGGGTEAFF
clone_size: few; cdr3_length: 14; v_call: TRBV19; j_call: TRBJ2-3; d_call: TRBD2; cdr3_nt: TGTGCCAGTACTAGCGGGAGGGCTGGAGATACGCAGTATTTT; cdr3_aa: CASTSGRAGDTQYF
clone_size: -; cdr3_length: 14; v_call: TRBV5-1; j_call: TRBJ1-1; d_call: -; cdr3_nt: TGCGCCAGCAGCTTGTACAACCTGGACACTGAAGCTTTCTTT; cdr3_aa: CASSLYNLDTEAFF
clone_size: -; cdr3_length: 13; v_call: TRBV7-7; j_call: TRBJ2-5; d_call: -; cdr3_nt: TGTGCTAGCAGCTTAGACAGTGTAGAGACCCAGTACTTC; cdr3_aa: CASSLDSVETQYF
clone_size: -; cdr3_length: 15; v_call: TRBV7-9; j_call: TRBJ2-1; d_call: -; cdr3_nt: TGTGCCAGCAGTACCGGAGGTCCGTCCTACAATGAGCAGTTCTTC; cdr3_aa: CASSTGGPSYNEQFF
clone_size: once; cdr3_length: 11; v_call: TRBV20-1; j_call: TRBJ2-5; d_call: -; cdr3_nt: TGCAGTGCTACAGGGTTTGAGACCCAGTACTTC; cdr3_aa: CSATGFETQYF
clone_size: -; cdr3_length: 17; v_call: TRBV9; j_call: TRBJ2-1; d_call: TRBD2; cdr3_nt: TGTGCCAGCAGCACGACTAGCGGGGGGTCGTCTGTCAATGAGCAGTTCTTC; cdr3_aa: CASSTTSGGSSVNEQFF
clone_size: -; cdr3_length: 17; v_call: TRBV7-9; j_call: TRBJ1-4; d_call: -; cdr3_nt: TGTGCCAGCAGCTTAGCGTTGTCAAGGGAGGGCGATGAAAAACTGTTTTTT; cdr3_aa: CASSLALSREGDEKLFF
clone_size: few; cdr3_length: 14; v_call: TRBV20-1; j_call: TRBJ1-5; d_call: -; cdr3_nt: TGCAGTGCTAGTAGAGACTCTAGCAATCAGCCCCAGCATTTT; cdr3_aa: CSASRDSSNQPQHF
clone_size: -; cdr3_length: 14; v_call: TRBV6-5; j_call: TRBJ1-1; d_call: -; cdr3_nt: TGTGCCAGCACCAGAGACCGCGCGGACACTGAAGCTTTCTTT; cdr3_aa: CASTRDRADTEAFF
clone_size: once; cdr3_length: 20; v_call: TRBV19; j_call: TRBJ2-3; d_call: -; cdr3_nt: TGTGCCAGTAGTATAGCTTCCCCCTGGGTGGGAGCGGCGGTAGAGGGTACGCAGTATTTT; cdr3_aa: CASSIASPWVGAAVEGTQYF
clone_size: -; cdr3_length: 13; v_call: TRBV2; j_call: TRBJ2-3; d_call: -; cdr3_nt: TGTGCCACCTCCCTGCAGAGCACAGATACGCAGTATTTT; cdr3_aa: CATSLQSTDTQYF
clone_size: -; cdr3_length: 13; v_call: TRBV30; j_call: TRBJ1-2; d_call: -; cdr3_nt: TGTGCCTGGAGTCCGACAGGAGAAGGTGGCTACACCTTC; cdr3_aa: CAWSPTGEGGYTF
clone_size: -; cdr3_length: 13; v_call: TRBV12-3/TRBV12-4; j_call: TRBJ1-2; d_call: -; cdr3_nt: TGTGCCAGCAGTTTAGGTATGAACTATGGCTACACCTTC; cdr3_aa: CASSLGMNYGYTF
clone_size: once; cdr3_length: 15; v_call: TRBV4-2; j_call: TRBJ1-2; d_call: -; cdr3_nt: TGTGCCAGCAGCCAAGATCCGGCAGGGGACTATGGCTACACCTTC; cdr3_aa: CASSQDPAGDYGYTF
clone_size: -; cdr3_length: 13; v_call: TRBV7-6; j_call: TRBJ2-1; d_call: -; cdr3_nt: TGTGCCACCTCCGGCACTAGTATCAATGAGCAGTTCTTC; cdr3_aa: CATSGTSINEQFF
clone_size: -; cdr3_length: 14; v_call: TRBV28; j_call: TRBJ1-2; d_call: TRBD1; cdr3_nt: TGTGCCAGCAGTTCAAGGGGACAGGCGGGTGGCTACACCTTC; cdr3_aa: CASSSRGQAGGYTF
clone_size: -; cdr3_length: 15; v_call: TRBV7-9; j_call: TRBJ1-2; d_call: TRBD1; cdr3_nt: TGTGCCAGCAGCTTAGCTCGGACAGGGAAGTATGGCTACACCTTC; cdr3_aa: CASSLARTGKYGYTF
clone_size: -; cdr3_length: 11; v_call: TRBV29-1; j_call: TRBJ1-1; d_call: -; cdr3_nt: TGCAGCGAAACTTCTGGAGGTGAAGCTTTCTTT; cdr3_aa: CSETSGGEAFF
clone_size: -; cdr3_length: 12; v_call: TRBV6-2/TRBV6-3; j_call: TRBJ2-1; d_call: -; cdr3_nt: TGTGCCAGCAGTCTCCAGGTCAGTGAGCAGTTCTTC; cdr3_aa: CASSLQVSEQFF
clone_size: -; cdr3_length: 15; v_call: TRBV2; j_call: TRBJ1-5; d_call: -; cdr3_nt: TGTGCCAGCAGCTCCCTTGACAGGTCCAATCAGCCCCAGCATTTT; cdr3_aa: CASSSLDRSNQPQHF
clone_size: -; cdr3_length: 15; v_call: TRBV6-5; j_call: TRBJ2-3; d_call: -; cdr3_nt: TGTGCCAGCCTAGCGCAGGGCACCCACACAGATACGCAGTATTTT; cdr3_aa: CASLAQGTHTDTQYF
clone_size: once; cdr3_length: 13; v_call: TRBV19; j_call: TRBJ1-1; d_call: -; cdr3_nt: TGTGCCAGTAGTATCAGGTTGAACACTGAAGCTTTCTTT; cdr3_aa: CASSIRLNTEAFF
clone_size: -; cdr3_length: 15; v_call: TRBV30; j_call: TRBJ2-2; d_call: -; cdr3_nt: TGTGCCTGGAGTCTTCGCGGGGTGAACACCGGGGAGCTGTTTTTT; cdr3_aa: CAWSLRGVNTGELFF
clone_size: -; cdr3_length: 16; v_call: TRBV4-1; j_call: TRBJ1-2; d_call: -; cdr3_nt: TGCGCCAGCAGCCAAGAAAAGGACAGACCTCTTAGTGGCTACACCTTC; cdr3_aa: CASSQEKDRPLSGYTF
clone_size: -; cdr3_length: 15; v_call: TRBV5-1; j_call: TRBJ1-6; d_call: TRBD1; cdr3_nt: TGCGCCAGCAGCGAAAGACAGGGGGCTGGTTCACCCCTCCACTTT; cdr3_aa: CASSERQGAGSPLHF
clone_size: few; cdr3_length: 19; v_call: TRBV18; j_call: TRBJ2-7; d_call: TRBD2; cdr3_nt: TGTGCCAGCTCACCACCGATTTTAACTAGCGGGATACCGGGCTACGAGCAGTACTTC; cdr3_aa: CASSPPILTSGIPGYEQYF
clone_size: -; cdr3_length: 14; v_call: TRBV29-1; j_call: TRBJ2-5; d_call: TRBD2; cdr3_nt: TGCAGCGTTGCTACTAGCGGGGCTCAAGAGACCCAGTACTTC; cdr3_aa: CSVATSGAQETQYF
clone_size: -; cdr3_length: 15; v_call: TRBV7-3; j_call: TRBJ2-2; d_call: -; cdr3_nt: TGTGCCAGCAGCTTACTGCGGGCGGGCCCTGGGGAGCTGTTTTTT; cdr3_aa: CASSLLRAGPGELFF
clone_size: -; cdr3_length: 20; v_call: TRBV18; j_call: TRBJ2-1; d_call: TRBD2; cdr3_nt: TGTGCCAGCTCCCACAAGGCGCTAGCGGGAGGGATCTTGATGGACAATGAGCAGTTCTTC; cdr3_aa: CASSHKALAGGILMDNEQFF
clone_size: -; cdr3_length: 14; v_call: TRBV14; j_call: TRBJ1-5; d_call: -; cdr3_nt: TGTGCCAGCAGCCTGGGGAGGGTGGATCAGCCCCAGCATTTT; cdr3_aa: CASSLGRVDQPQHF
clone_size: -; cdr3_length: 11; v_call: TRBV29-1; j_call: TRBJ2-1; d_call: -; cdr3_nt: TGCAGCGCCGCTAGTAGCAATGAGCAGTTCTTC; cdr3_aa: CSAASSNEQFF
clone_size: -; cdr3_length: 14; v_call: TRBV28; j_call: TRBJ1-2; d_call: TRBD1; cdr3_nt: TGTGCCAGCAGAGAGGGGGCGCGAAACTATGGCTACACCTTC; cdr3_aa: CASREGARNYGYTF
clone_size: -; cdr3_length: 17; v_call: TRBV9; j_call: TRBJ2-5; d_call: TRBD1; cdr3_nt: TGTGCCAGCAGCCCGCCTCGGGGACAGGGGGCATGGGAGACCCAGTACTTC; cdr3_aa: CASSPPRGQGAWETQYF
clone_size: -; cdr3_length: 16; v_call: TRBV7-9; j_call: TRBJ2-2; d_call: TRBD2; cdr3_nt: TGTGCCAGCAGTCCCAGCGGGAGGGGGAACACCGGGGAGCTGTTTTTT; cdr3_aa: CASSPSGRGNTGELFF
clone_size: -; cdr3_length: 17; v_call: TRBV5-1; j_call: TRBJ2-1; d_call: TRBD1; cdr3_nt: TGCGCCAGCAGCTTGACCTTAGGACAGGGGGCCTACAATGAGCAGTTCTTC; cdr3_aa: CASSLTLGQGAYNEQFF
clone_size: few; cdr3_length: 16; v_call: TRBV6-5; j_call: TRBJ1-6; d_call: -; cdr3_nt: TGTGCCAGCAGTTACCGGTTACCGACAGTTAATTCACCCCTCCACTTT; cdr3_aa: CASSYRLPTVNSPLHF